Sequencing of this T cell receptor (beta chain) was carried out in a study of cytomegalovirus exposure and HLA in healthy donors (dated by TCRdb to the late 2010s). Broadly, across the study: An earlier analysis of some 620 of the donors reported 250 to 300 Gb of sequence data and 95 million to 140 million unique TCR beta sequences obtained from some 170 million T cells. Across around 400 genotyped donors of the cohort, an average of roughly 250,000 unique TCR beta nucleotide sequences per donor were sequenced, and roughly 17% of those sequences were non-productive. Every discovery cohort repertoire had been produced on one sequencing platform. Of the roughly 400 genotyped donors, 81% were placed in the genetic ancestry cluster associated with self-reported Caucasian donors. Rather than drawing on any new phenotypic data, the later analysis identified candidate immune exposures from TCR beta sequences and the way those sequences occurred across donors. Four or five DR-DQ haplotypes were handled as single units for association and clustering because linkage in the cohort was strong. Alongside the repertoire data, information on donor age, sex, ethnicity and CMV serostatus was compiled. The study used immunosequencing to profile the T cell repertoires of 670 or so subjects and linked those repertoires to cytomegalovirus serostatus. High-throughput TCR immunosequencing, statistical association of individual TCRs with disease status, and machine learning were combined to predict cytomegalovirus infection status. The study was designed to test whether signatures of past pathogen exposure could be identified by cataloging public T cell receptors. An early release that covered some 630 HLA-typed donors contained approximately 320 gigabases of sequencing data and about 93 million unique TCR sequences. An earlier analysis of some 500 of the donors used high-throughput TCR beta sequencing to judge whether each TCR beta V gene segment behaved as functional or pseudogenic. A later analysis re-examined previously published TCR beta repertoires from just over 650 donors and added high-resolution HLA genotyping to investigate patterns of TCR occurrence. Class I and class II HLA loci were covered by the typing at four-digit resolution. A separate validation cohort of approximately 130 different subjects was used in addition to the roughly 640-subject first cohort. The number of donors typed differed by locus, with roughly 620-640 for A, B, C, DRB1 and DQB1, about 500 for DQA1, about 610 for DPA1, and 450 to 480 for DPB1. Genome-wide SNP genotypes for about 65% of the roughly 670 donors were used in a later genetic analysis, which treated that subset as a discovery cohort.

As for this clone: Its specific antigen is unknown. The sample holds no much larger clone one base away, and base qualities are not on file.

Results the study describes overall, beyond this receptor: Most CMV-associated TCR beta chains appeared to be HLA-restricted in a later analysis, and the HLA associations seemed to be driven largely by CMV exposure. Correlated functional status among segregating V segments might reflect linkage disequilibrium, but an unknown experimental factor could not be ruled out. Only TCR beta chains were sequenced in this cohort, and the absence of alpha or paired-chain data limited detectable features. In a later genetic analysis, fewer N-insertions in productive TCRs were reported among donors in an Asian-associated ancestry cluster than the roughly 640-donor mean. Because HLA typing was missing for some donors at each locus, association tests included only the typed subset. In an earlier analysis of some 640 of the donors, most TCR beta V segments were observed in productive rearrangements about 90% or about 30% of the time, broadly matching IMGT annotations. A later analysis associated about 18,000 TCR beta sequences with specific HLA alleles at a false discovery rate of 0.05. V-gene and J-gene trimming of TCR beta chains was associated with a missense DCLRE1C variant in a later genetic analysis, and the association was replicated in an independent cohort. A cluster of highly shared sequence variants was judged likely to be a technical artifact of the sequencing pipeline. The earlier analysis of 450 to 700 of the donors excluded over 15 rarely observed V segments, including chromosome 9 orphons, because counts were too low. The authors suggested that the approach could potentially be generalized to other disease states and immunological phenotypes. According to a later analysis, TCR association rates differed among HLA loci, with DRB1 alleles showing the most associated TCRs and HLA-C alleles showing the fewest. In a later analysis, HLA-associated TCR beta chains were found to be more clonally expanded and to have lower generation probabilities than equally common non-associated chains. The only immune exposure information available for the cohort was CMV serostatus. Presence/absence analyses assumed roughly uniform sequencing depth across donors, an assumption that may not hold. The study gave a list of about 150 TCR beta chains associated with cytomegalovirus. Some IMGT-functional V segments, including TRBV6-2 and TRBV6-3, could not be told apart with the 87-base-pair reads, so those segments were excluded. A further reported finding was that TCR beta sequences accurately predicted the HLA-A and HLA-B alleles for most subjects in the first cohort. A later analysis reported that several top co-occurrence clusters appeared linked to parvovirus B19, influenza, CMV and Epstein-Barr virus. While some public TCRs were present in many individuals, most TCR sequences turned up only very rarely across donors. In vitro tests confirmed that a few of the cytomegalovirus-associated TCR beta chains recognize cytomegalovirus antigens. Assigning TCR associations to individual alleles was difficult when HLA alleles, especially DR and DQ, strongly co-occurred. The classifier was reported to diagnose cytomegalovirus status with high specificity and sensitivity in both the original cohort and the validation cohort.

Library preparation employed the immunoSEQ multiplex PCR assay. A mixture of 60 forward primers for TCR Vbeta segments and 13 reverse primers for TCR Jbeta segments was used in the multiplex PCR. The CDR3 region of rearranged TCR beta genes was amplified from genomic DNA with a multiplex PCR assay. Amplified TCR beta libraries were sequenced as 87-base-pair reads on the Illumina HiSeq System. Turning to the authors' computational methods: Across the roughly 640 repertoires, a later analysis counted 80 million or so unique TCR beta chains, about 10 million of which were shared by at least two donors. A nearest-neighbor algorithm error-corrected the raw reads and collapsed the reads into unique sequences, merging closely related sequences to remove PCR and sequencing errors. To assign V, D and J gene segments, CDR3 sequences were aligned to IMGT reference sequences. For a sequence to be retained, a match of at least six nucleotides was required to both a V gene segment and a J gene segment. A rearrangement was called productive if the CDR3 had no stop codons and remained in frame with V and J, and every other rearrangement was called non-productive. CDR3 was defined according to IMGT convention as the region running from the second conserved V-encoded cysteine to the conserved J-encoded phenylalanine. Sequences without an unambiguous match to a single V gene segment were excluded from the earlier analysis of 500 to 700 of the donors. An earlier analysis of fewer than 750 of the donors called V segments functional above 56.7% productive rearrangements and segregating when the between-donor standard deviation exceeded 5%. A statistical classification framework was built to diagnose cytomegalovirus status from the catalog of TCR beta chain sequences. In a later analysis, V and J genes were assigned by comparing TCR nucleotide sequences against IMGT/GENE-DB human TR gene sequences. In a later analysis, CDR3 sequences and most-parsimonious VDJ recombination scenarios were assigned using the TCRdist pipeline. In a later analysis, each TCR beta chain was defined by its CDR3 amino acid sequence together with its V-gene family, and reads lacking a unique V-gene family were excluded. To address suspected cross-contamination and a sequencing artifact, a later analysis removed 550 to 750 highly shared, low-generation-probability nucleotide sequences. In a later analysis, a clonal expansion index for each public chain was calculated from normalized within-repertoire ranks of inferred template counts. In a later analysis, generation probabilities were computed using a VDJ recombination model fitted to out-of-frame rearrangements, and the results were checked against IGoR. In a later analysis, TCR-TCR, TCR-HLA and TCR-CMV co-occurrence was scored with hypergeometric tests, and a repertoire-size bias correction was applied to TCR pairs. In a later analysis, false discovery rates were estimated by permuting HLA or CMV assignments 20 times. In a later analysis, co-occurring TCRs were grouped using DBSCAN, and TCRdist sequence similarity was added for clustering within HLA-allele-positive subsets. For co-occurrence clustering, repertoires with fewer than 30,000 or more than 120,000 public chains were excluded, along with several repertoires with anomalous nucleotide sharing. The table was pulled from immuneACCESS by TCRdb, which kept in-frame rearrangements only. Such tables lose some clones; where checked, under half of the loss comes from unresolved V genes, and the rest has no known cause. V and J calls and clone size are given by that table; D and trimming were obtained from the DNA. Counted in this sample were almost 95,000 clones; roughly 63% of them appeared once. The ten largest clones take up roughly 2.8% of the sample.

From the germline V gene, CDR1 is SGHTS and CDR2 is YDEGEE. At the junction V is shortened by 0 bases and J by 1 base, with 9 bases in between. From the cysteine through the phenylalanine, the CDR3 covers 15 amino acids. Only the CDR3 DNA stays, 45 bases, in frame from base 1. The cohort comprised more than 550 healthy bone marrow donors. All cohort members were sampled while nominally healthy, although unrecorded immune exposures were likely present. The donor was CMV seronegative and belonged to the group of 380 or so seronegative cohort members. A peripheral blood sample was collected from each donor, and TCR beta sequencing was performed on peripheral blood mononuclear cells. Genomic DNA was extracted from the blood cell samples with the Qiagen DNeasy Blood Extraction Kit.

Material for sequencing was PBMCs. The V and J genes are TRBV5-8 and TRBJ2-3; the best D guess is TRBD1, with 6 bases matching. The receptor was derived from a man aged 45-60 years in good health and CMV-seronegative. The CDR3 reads CASSLGGRRTDTQYF. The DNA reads TGTGCCAGCAGCTTGGGGGGGCGCCGCACAGATACGCAGTATTTT.